The entry below describes one T cell receptor (beta chain). Its antigen remains unknown. The data originate from a study of shared clonotypes between healthy human individuals. At the level of the study: CD4 naive cells filled three plates per donor, CD4 memory three, CD8 naive two and CD8 memory one. General study findings and limits: Estimated clonotype richness was generally higher in naive than memory subsets.

CDR1 and CDR2 from the germline V gene are MNHEY and SVGAGI. Trimming removed 2 bases at V and 0 bases at J, with 7 bases between. CDR3 size: 14 residues. Some clones are missing from TCRdb's copy, which holds only in-frame ones; the method was immunoSEQ multiplex PCR. The sample records 550,000 to 650,000 clones, about 95% being singletons. The naive CD8 fraction comprised CD45RO-negative cells positively selected for CCR7 and excluded terminally differentiated effector memory CD45RA+ cells. The clonotype comes from a woman in her thirties in good health. Sequencing used naive CD8+ T cells sorted from blood. The chain is built from TRBV6-5 and TRBJ1-1; D is ambiguous. The CDR3 bases are TGTGCCAGCAGTTACACAGCCATGAACACTGAAGCTTTCTTT. Translating it yields CASSYTAMNTEAFF.